This section outlines one T cell receptor (beta chain) sequence together with its context. The source of the sample is a study of PD-L1 blockade in urothelial cancer. As for the study in general: Investigators checked blood 3 weeks (second dose) and 6 weeks after treatment start.

The CDR3 runs to 13 residues. Trimming shortened V by 9 bases and J by 3 bases, and 14 bases separated the two germline ends. CDR1 and CDR2 from the germline V gene are LNHDA and SQIVND (reference sequence). Documented time point: pretreatment peripheral blood. Repertoires were generated with immunoSEQ multiplex PCR, while TCRdb's copy carries only in-frame clones and drops some. In the table there are approximately 50,000 clones, 80% to 85% of which are singletons. This sequence joins TRBV19 and TRBJ1-2, with a possible D match to TRBD1 (6 bases). This TCR was recovered from a man in his fifties with urothelial cancer. This material consisted of PBMCs, taken around atezolizumab (anti-PD-L1) treatment. CDR3 region: CASQDRTYYGYTF. The CDR3, as DNA: TGTGCCAGCCAGGACAGAACCTACTATGGCTACACCTTC.